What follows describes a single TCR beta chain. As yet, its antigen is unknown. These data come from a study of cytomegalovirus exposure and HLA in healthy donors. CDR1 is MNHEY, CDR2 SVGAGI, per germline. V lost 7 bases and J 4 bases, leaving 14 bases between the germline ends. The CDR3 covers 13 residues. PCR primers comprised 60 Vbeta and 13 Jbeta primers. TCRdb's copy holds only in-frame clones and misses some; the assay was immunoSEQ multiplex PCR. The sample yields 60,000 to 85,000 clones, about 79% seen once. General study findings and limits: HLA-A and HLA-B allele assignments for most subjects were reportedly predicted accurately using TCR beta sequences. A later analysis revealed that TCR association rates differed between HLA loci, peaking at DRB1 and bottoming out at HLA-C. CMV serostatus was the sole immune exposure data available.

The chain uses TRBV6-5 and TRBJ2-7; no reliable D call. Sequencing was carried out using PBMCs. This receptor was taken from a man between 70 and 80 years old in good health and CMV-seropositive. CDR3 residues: CASTPTSGYEQYF. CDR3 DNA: TGTGCCAGCACCCCTACGTCCGGTTACGAGCAGTACTTC.